The source of this T cell receptor (beta chain) is a study of PD-1 blockade in classical Hodgkin lymphoma. In regard to this clone: Its antigen is undetermined. The germline gene is not matched at one end of the junction; a read error may be the cause.

Profiling relied on immunoSEQ multiplex PCR, and the TCRdb table lists in-frame clones only, not all of them. Here the sample spans 15,000 to 20,000 clones, roughly 87% being singletons. Findings and caveats of the study: Differences between repertoires have undefined causes, possibly disease activity or prior therapy. The study reported lower baseline TCR diversity in newly diagnosed patients than in healthy donors.

Noted time point: newly diagnosed, previously untreated cHL patient sample. For comparison, PBMCs from newly diagnosed, untreated classical Hodgkin lymphoma were used. Input material: peripheral blood mononuclear cells (PBMCs). This sequence was found in a human donor with classical Hodgkin lymphoma.

This CDR3 reads CASSFKEEAFF. CDR3 nucleotide sequence: TGTGCCAGCAGCTTCAAAGAAGAAGCTTTCTTT. The chain couples TRBV5-3 to TRBJ1-1; D gene unclear. TRBV5-3 carries the ORF label, with uncertain function. This CDR3 spans 11 amino acids.